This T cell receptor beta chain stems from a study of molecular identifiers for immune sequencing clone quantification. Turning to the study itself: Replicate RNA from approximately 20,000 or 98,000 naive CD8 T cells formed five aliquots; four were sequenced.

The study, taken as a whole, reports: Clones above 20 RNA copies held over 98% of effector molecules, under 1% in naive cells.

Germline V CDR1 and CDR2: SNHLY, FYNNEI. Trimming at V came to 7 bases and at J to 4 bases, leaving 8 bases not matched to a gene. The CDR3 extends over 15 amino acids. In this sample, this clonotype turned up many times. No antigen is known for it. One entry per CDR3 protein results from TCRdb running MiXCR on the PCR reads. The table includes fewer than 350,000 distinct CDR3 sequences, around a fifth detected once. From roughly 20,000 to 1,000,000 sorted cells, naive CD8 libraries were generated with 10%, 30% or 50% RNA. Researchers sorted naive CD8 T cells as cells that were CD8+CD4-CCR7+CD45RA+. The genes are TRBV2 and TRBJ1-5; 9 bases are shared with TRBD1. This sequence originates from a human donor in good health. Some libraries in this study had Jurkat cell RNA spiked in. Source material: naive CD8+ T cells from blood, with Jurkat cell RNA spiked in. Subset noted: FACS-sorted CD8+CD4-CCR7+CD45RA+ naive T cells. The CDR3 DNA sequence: TGTGCCAGCACTACGGACAGGGGAAGTAATCAGCCCCAGCATTTT. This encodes CASTTDRGSNQPQHF.